This T cell receptor (beta chain) came from a study of blood T cells in healthy people across ages. Study-level results: Versus aged donors, long-lived donors had higher diversity and more naive CD4+ cells.

Germline V gives CDR1 LGHNA, CDR2 YSLEER. With V trimmed by 4 bases and J by 5 bases, 6 bases remained unmatched. CDR3 size: 14 residues. With regard to this clonotype: Its specificity is unknown.

A second PCR of 7 to 11 cycles used a sample-barcoded 5' primer and a J-beta primer mix. Through a template-switch adaptor with 12 random nucleotides, each cDNA molecule received a tag. TCRdb independently ran MiXCR on the 5' RACE reads; one entry per CDR3 protein. Among under 1,100,000 distinct CDR3 sequences listed, 20% to 25% were seen once. This sample was also put to use in a study of T cells of mothers and their children. Per that paper: Donation involved three healthy Caucasian mothers and the six children that they had.

The clonotype originates from a girl aged 2 to 10 in good health. The J gene is TRBJ2-7, the V gene TRBV4-3, with 9 bases fitting TRBD1. The specimen sequenced was blood. The chain's CDR3 is CASSRSDRGNEQYF. The CDR3 DNA is TGCGCCAGCAGCCGTTCGGACAGGGGTAACGAGCAGTACTTC.